This passage covers 5 T cell receptor beta chains from one sample sequenced in a study of blood T cells in healthy people across ages. Next came a second PCR, run for 7 to 11 cycles, which used a sample-barcoded 5' primer along with a J-beta primer mix. TCRdb independently ran MiXCR on the 5' RACE reads; one entry per CDR3 protein. The table records 700,000 to 850,000 distinct CDR3 sequences, around 36% of them present only once. Sequencing was performed on blood. The source of these receptors is a man aged 18 to 29 in good health.

As regards this clonotype: Compared with germline, one end of the junction differs, possibly owing to a read error. V and J are TRBV13 and TRBJ2-1, with D tentatively TRBD2 (6 bases). Looked up from germline, CDR1 is PRHDT and CDR2 is FYEKMQ (reference sequence). The CDR3 totals 15 residues. The CDR3 bases are TGTGCCAGCAGCCGGGGACTCCCTATCTACAATAAGCAGTTCTTC. It translates to CASSRGLPIYNKQFF.

The rearrangement uses TRBV20-1 and TRBJ2-7; a weak D match, TRBD2 (6 bases). This CDR3 spans 15 amino acids. V lost 3 bases and J 3 bases, leaving 18 bases between the germline ends. Per germline, CDR1 DFQATT and CDR2 SNEGSKA (reference sequence). The CDR3 spells CSASRTSGPYYEQYF. CDR3 DNA sequence: TGCAGTGCTAGCCGAACGAGCGGGCCCTACTACGAGCAGTACTTC.

J is TRBJ2-5 and V is TRBV6-5, with D maybe TRBD2 (5 bases). The germline V gene encodes CDR1 MNHEY and CDR2 SVGAGI. This CDR3 region has 13 residues. The ends were cut back, 8 bases at V and 2 bases at J, with 12 bases in the middle. CDR3 sequence: CASRRILQETQYF. CDR3 DNA: TGTGCCAGCCGGAGGATTCTACAAGAGACCCAGTACTTC.

This clonotype occurred a few times. The CDR3 DNA is TGTGCCAGCAGCTCCAAAGGGGGTTTCCAAGAGACCCAGTACTTC. Its protein product is CASSSKGGFQETQYF. V is TRBV7-2 and J is TRBJ2-5; weak D call: TRBD1 (6 bases). Germline V gene lookup returns CDR1 SGHTA and CDR2 FQGNSA. V dropped 4 bases and J dropped 1 base, with 13 bases sitting between them. The CDR3 contains 15 residues.

This clonotype occurred a few times. The chain carries TRBV20-1 and TRBJ2-1, with 10 bases matching TRBD2. CDR1 and CDR2 from the germline V gene are DFQATT and SNEGSKA (reference sequence). J was trimmed by 4 bases and V by 6 bases; bases with no gene match: 15. This CDR3 has 17 amino acids. In DNA, the CDR3 is TGCAGTGCCCACTCCCGTATAGCGGGGGGCGGGTACAATGAGCAGTTCTTC. Translated: CSAHSRIAGGGYNEQFF.